This passage covers 24 T cell receptor beta chains from one sample sequenced in a study of blood T cell repertoires in COVID-19. Repertoires were generated with immunoSEQ multiplex PCR, while TCRdb's copy carries only in-frame clones and drops some. This sample yields about 280,000 clones, of which roughly 88% are seen a single time; 9% to 9.5% belongs to the top ten. Sequencing was performed on peripheral blood. These receptors all stem from a man younger than 30 with active or convalescent COVID-19.

The gene calls are TRBV9 and TRBJ2-1; 7 bases align to TRBD2. The CDR3 runs to 15 residues. J gave up 2 bases and V 1 base, and 3 bases lay outside the gene matches. Germline values: CDR1 SGDLS, CDR2 YYNGEE. Here the CDR3 DNA reads TGTGCCAGCAGCGTATTGAGCGGGGCCTACAATGAGCAGTTCTTC. This translates into CASSVLSGAYNEQFF.

V usage is TRBV10-3 and J usage is TRBJ1-1, with a tentative D call TRBD1 (5 bases). CDR1 and CDR2 (germline): ENHRY, SYGVKD. Trimming left V 3 bases short and J 10 bases short, with 15 bases between. The CDR3 length is 13 residues. CDR3 in amino acids: CAISDPLPGGAFF. In DNA form, the CDR3 reads TGTGCCATCAGTGACCCCCTTCCCGGGGGAGCTTTCTTT.

This rearrangement joins TRBV11-2 to TRBJ2-7; D not resolved. V gave up 3 bases and J gave up 2 bases, with 5 bases separating them. CDR3 size: 12 residues. Looked up from germline, CDR1 is SGHAT and CDR2 is FQNNGV. The CDR3, as DNA: TGTGCCAGCAGCTTCCTAGCCTACGAGCAGTACTTC. This sequence encodes CASSFLAYEQYF.

This clone has a single count. This chain links TRBV15 with TRBJ1-4; 11 positions agree with TRBD1. V lost 0 bases and J lost 7; bases outside the gene matches: 4. The germline V gene has CDR1 LNHNV and CDR2 YYDKDF (reference sequence). The CDR3 runs to 16 residues. This CDR3 reads CATSRDPGQGAEKLFF. Here the CDR3 DNA reads TGTGCCACCAGCAGAGATCCCGGACAGGGGGCTGAAAAACTGTTTTTT.

V and J are TRBV4-2 and TRBJ1-5; D uncertain. In germline, CDR1 is LGHNA, CDR2 YNFKEQ. The CDR3 is made up of 15 amino acids. Trimming took off 2 bases at V and 3 bases at J, with 11 bases between the two ends. The CDR3 DNA reads as TGTGCCAGCAGCCAACTCGGGAAGAACAATCAGCCCCAGCATTTT. Its protein is CASSQLGKNNQPQHF.

The rearrangement uses TRBV7-2 and TRBJ2-7; weak D call: TRBD2 (5 bases). Germline V gene lookup returns CDR1 SGHTA and CDR2 FQGNSA. The CDR3 has 14 amino acids. V was trimmed by 5 bases and J by 3 bases, leaving 14 bases between them. DNA for the CDR3: TGTGCCAGCAGCCCACTCGGACGGGGCTACGAGCAGTACTTC. This gives the protein CASSPLGRGYEQYF.

V gene TRBV4-2 combines with J gene TRBJ1-1; no firm D call. Germline V gene data show CDR1 as LGHNA and CDR2 as YNFKEQ. The CDR3 has 15 residues. Trimming removed 0 bases at V and 0 bases at J, with 8 bases between. The CDR3 nucleotides read TGTGCCAGCAGCCAAGATTGGCAGGTGAACACTGAAGCTTTCTTT. Residues: CASSQDWQVNTEAFF.

V gene TRBV11-3 combines with J gene TRBJ2-7; D might be TRBD2 (7 bases). From germline, CDR1 is SGHNT and CDR2 YENEEA. V lost 2 bases and J 2 bases, leaving 13 bases between the germline ends. The CDR3 covers 15 residues. The CDR3 nucleotides are TGTGCCAGCAGCTTATGGGCGGGGGACACCTACGAGCAGTACTTC. This encodes CASSLWAGDTYEQYF.

The rearrangement links TRBV9 to TRBJ2-3; D gene unclear. The CDR3 runs to 11 residues. V shed 4 bases and J shed 6 bases, with 6 bases lying between them. Germline V CDR1 and CDR2: SGDLS, YYNGEE. The CDR3 DNA reads as TGTGCCAGCAGCCTTTTCGATACGCAGTATTTT. This encodes CASSLFDTQYF.

The genes are TRBV19 and TRBJ2-2; TRBD2 matches 10 bases. V trimming: 5 bases; J trimming: 4 bases; junction bases outside the gene matches: 7. The CDR3 consists of 16 residues. Germline CDR1 LNHDA, CDR2 SQIVND (reference sequence). CDR3 sequence (DNA): TGTGCCAGTAGTGTAGGACTAGCGGAAATCACCGGGGAGCTGTTTTTT. As protein: CASSVGLAEITGELFF.

V gene TRBV2 combines with J gene TRBJ1-2; D gene unclear. CDR3 length equals 15 residues. Germline CDR1 and CDR2: SNHLY and FYNNEI. With 4 bases removed from V and 0 bases from J, the gap between germline ends came to 12 bases. The CDR3 bases are TGTGCCAGCAGTGCCGATACACCGACTAACTATGGCTACACCTTC. Protein product: CASSADTPTNYGYTF.

The chain recombines TRBV7-8 with TRBJ2-7, with a tentative D call TRBD1 (7 bases). Germline loops: CDR1 SGHVS, CDR2 FQNEAQ. V was pared by 5 bases and J by 0 bases, with 20 bases between. The CDR3 runs 17 residues. This CDR3 is CASSTHPQGGSSYEQYF. In DNA form, the CDR3 reads TGTGCCAGCAGCACACATCCTCAGGGGGGAAGCTCCTACGAGCAGTACTTC.

V usage is TRBV7-2 and J usage is TRBJ1-4; D is uncertain. The V gene's germline CDR1 is SGHTA and CDR2 FQGNSA. The CDR3 has 15 amino acids. Trimming removed 1 base at V and 0 bases at J, with 6 bases between. The CDR3 loop reads CASSLDLATNEKLFF. As DNA, the CDR3 is TGTGCCAGCAGCTTAGATCTTGCAACTAATGAAAAACTGTTTTTT.

In this sample, this clone turned up once. J is TRBJ1-6 and V is TRBV2; 8 bases are shared with TRBD1. The V and J ends lost 4 bases and 7 bases, in that order; junction bases with no gene match: 15. The CDR3 has 18 residues. The germline CDR1 and CDR2 sequences are SNHLY and FYNNEI. CDR3 DNA sequence: TGTGCCAGCAGTGGAGCGGGGACAGGCGGATTTACGAATTCACCCCTCCACTTT. Residues: CASSGAGTGGFTNSPLHF.

This CDR3 is CASSPPGPGEAFF. In DNA form, the CDR3 reads TGTGCCAGCTCACCACCTGGGCCGGGGGAAGCTTTCTTT. The chain recombines TRBV18 with TRBJ1-1; D is unclear. CDR1 is KGHSH and CDR2 is LQKENI in the germline V gene. This CDR3 contains 13 residues. V lost 0 bases and J lost 8, with 10 bases in between.

The chain is built from TRBV13 and TRBJ1-2; D uncertain. The V end was cut by 5 bases, the J end by 4 bases, with 14 bases between. This CDR3 comprises 14 residues. Germline CDR1 and CDR2: PRHDT and FYEKMQ (reference sequence). CDR3 nucleotides: TGTGCCAGCAGCCCCGGAGTGAATACCTATGGCTACACCTTC. Translating it yields CASSPGVNTYGYTF.

The chain combines TRBV5-1 with TRBJ1-4, with a possible D match to TRBD1 (5 bases). CDR3 length equals 19 residues. Germline V gives CDR1 SGHRS, CDR2 YFSETQ. V lost 4 bases to trimming and J lost 4 bases, with 26 bases between them. This chain's CDR3 is CASSPVHFVGLGVNEKLFF. The CDR3 DNA reads as TGCGCCAGCAGCCCTGTTCACTTTGTCGGACTAGGGGTTAATGAAAAACTGTTTTTT.

The V gene is TRBV6-2 or TRBV6-3, the J gene TRBJ1-2; D gene ambiguous. The CDR3 sequence is 13 residues long. Germline CDR1 MNHEY, CDR2 SVGEGT. V was trimmed by 2 bases and J by 7 bases, leaving 11 bases between them. DNA of the CDR3: TGTGCCAGCAGTTACCTACGAGGCTCTGGCTACACCTTC. Translated: CASSYLRGSGYTF.

The V and J genes are TRBV19 and TRBJ1-5; possibly TRBD1 for D (5 bases). The CDR3 runs 16 residues. The V end lost 3 bases, the J end lost 0 bases, and 12 bases lay between the germline ends. The germline V gene has CDR1 LNHDA and CDR2 SQIVND (reference sequence). The CDR3 DNA is TGTGCCAGTAGTATTACGGGGACTTATAGCAATCAGCCCCAGCATTTT. Amino acid sequence: CASSITGTYSNQPQHF.

The V and J genes are TRBV4-3 and TRBJ1-1; D is unresolved. Germline values: CDR1 LGHNA, CDR2 YSLEER. CDR3 length equals 15 residues. Trimming took 1 base from V and 1 from J, leaving 10 bases between them. The CDR3 nucleotides are TGCGCCAGCAGCCAAGCCCGGTCGTGGAACACTGAAGCTTTCTTT. Translation gives CASSQARSWNTEAFF.

The V gene is TRBV27, the J gene TRBJ1-3; weak D call: TRBD1 (5 bases). Germline V CDR1 and CDR2: MNHEY, SMNVEV (reference sequence). This CDR3 comprises 16 residues. V lost 3 bases, J lost 0 bases, and 12 bases lay in between. The CDR3 loop reads CASSLVGPSSGNTIYF. DNA for the CDR3: TGTGCCAGCAGTTTGGTGGGGCCTAGCTCTGGAAACACCATATATTTT.

Only one count was recorded for this clone. The genes are TRBV6-5 and TRBJ1-1, with D maybe TRBD1 (6 bases). CDR1 and CDR2 from the germline V gene are MNHEY and SVGAGI. The V end was cut by 8 bases, the J end by 3 bases, with 19 bases between. The CDR3 totals 15 residues. CDR3 nucleotide sequence: TGTGCCAGCGCTGGGATACAGGGCGTGGACACTGAAGCTTTCTTT. Amino acids: CASAGIQGVDTEAFF.

J is TRBJ2-7 and V is TRBV6-5; 7 nucleotides line up with TRBD2. Germline lookup yields CDR1 MNHEY and CDR2 SVGAGI. There are 14 residues in the CDR3. V was pared by 6 bases and J by 0 bases, with 5 bases of the junction left unmatched. The CDR3 is CASRLVAGSYEQYF. The CDR3 DNA reads as TGTGCCAGCAGGCTGGTAGCGGGCTCCTACGAGCAGTACTTC.

The V call is TRBV6-6, the J call TRBJ1-1, with D possibly matching TRBD1 (6 bases). Germline lookup yields CDR1 MNHNY and CDR2 SVGAGI (reference sequence). With 6 bases removed from V and 2 bases from J, the gap between germline ends came to 10 bases. The CDR3 is 13 residues long. The CDR3 protein is CASSPQGNTEAFF. CDR3 nucleotide sequence: TGTGCCAGCAGCCCACAGGGAAACACTGAAGCTTTCTTT.